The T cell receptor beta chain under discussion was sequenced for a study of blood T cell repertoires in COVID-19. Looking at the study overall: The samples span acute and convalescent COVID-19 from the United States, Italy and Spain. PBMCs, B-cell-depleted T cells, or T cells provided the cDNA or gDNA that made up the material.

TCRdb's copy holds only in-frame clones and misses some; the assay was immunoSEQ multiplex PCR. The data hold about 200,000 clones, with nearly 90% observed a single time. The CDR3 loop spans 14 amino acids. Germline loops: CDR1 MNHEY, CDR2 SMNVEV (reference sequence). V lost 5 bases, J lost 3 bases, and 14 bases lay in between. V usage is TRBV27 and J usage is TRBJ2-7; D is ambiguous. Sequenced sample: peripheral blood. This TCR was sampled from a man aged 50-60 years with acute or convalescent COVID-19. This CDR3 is CASSKSVRFYEQYF. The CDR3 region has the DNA TGTGCCAGCAGTAAATCAGTACGCTTCTACGAGCAGTACTTC.